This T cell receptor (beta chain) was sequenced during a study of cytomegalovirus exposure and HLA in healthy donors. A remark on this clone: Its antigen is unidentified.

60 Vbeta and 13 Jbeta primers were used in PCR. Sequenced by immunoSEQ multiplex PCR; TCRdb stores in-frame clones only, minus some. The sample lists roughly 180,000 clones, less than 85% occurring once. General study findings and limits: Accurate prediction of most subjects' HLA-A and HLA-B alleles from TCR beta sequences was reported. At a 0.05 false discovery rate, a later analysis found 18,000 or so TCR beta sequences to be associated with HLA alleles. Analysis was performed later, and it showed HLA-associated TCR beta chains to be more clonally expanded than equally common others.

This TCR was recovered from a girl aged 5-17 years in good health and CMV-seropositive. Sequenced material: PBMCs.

The CDR3 spells CASSEQGFGDTQYF. The DNA for the CDR3 is TGTGCCAGCAGTGAACAGGGTTTTGGAGATACGCAGTATTTT. This sequence joins TRBV27 and TRBJ2-3, with D possibly being TRBD1 (6 bases). Germline-derived CDR1 and CDR2 are MNHEY and SMNVEV (reference sequence). V was shortened by 5 bases and J by 5 bases, with 14 bases between the two germline ends. The CDR3 covers 14 residues.